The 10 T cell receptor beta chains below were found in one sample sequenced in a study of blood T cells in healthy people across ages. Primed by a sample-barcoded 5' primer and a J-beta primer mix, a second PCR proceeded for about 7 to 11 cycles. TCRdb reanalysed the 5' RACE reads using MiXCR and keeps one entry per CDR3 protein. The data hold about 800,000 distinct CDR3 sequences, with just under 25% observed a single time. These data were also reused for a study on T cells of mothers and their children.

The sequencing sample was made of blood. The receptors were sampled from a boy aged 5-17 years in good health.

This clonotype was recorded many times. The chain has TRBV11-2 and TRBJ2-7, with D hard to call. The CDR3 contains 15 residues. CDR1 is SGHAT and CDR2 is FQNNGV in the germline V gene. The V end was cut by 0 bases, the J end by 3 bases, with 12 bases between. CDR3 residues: CASSLESQVFYEQYF. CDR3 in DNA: TGTGCCAGCAGCTTAGAGAGTCAGGTTTTCTACGAGCAGTACTTC.

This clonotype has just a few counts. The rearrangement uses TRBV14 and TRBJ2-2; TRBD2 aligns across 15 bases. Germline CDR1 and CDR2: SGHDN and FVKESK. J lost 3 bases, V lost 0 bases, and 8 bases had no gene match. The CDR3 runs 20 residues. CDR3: CASSQDPGTSGGLDTGELFF. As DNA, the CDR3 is TGTGCCAGCAGCCAAGACCCAGGGACTAGCGGGGGGCTGGACACCGGGGAGCTGTTTTTT.

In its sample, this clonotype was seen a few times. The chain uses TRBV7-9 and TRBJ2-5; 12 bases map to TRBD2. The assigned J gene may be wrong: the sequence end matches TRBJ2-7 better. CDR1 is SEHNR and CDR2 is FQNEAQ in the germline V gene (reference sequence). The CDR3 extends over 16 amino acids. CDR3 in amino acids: CASSSTSGSSSYEQYF. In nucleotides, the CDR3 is TGTGCCAGCAGCTCGACTAGCGGGAGTTCTTCTTACGAGCAGTACTTC.

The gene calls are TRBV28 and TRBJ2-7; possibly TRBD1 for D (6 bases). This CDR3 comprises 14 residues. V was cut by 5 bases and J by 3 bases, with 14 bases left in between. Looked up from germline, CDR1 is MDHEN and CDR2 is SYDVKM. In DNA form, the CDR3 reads TGTGCCAGCAGTGTCCGGGACACCATCTACGAGCAGTACTTC. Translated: CASSVRDTIYEQYF.

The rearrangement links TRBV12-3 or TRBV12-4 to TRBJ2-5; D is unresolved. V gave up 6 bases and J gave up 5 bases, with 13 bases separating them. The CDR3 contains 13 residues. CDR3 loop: CASSLMGFETQYF. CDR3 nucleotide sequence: TGTGCCAGCAGCCTTATGGGTTTCGAGACCCAGTACTTC.

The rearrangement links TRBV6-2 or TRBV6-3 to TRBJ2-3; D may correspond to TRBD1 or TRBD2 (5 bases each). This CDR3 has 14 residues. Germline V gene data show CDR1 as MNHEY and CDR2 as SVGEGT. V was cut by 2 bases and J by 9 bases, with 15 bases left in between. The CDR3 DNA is TGTGCCAGCAGTTACCCCGGGACCGGCCTCACGCAGTATTTT. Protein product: CASSYPGTGLTQYF.

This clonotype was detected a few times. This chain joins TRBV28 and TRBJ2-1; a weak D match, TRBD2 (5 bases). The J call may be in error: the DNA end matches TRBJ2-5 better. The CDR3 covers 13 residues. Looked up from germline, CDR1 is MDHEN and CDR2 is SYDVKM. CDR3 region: CASSSNGGETQYF. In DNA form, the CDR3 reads TGTGCCAGCAGTAGTAACGGCGGGGAGACCCAGTACTTC.

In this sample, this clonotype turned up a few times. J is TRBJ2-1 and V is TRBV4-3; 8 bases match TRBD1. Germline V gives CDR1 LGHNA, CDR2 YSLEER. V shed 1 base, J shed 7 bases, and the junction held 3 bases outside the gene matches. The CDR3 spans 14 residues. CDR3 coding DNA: TGCGCCAGCAGCCAAGGGACAGGGTGGAATGAGCAGTTCTTC. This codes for CASSQGTGWNEQFF.

The DNA for the CDR3 is TGTGCCAGCAGTTTATCCCAGGGTTCCTATGAAAAACTGTTTTTT. Translating gives CASSLSQGSYEKLFF. The V call is TRBV28, the J call TRBJ1-4, with a tentative D call TRBD1 (5 bases). Looked up from germline, CDR1 is MDHEN and CDR2 is SYDVKM. The CDR3 is 15 amino acids. The V and J ends lost 1 base and 6 bases respectively, with 12 bases between them.

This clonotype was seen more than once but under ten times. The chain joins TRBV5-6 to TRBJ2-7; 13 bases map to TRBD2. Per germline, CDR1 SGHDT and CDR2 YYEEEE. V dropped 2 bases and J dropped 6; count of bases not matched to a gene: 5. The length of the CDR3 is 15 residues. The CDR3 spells CASSFGTSGIVEQYF. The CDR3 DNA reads TGTGCCAGCAGCTTCGGGACTAGCGGGATCGTCGAGCAGTACTTC.